The following is a TCR beta chain sequence with its context. Under the authors' procedure: Amplification from reference gene primers served as the basis for estimated nucleated cell counts. Clones were sequenced by immunoSEQ multiplex PCR, and TCRdb holds only the in-frame ones, with some missing. From that table come the V and J calls and clone size; the DNA was used to work out D and trimming. The sample yields roughly 150,000 clones, 84% seen once. The CDR3 is 17 amino acids. V lost 3 bases and J lost 2; bases outside the gene matches: 7. Germline V gene lookup returns CDR1 DFQATT and CDR2 SNEGSKA (reference sequence). The Seattle patients joined while their infection was active and were tracked longitudinally afterward. The sample belongs to a study of blood T cell repertoires in COVID-19. Study-level information: COVID-19 samples, acute and convalescent, were from the United States, Italy and Spain. PBMCs, B-cell-depleted T cells, or T cells provided the cDNA or gDNA that made up the material.

The sequencing input was peripheral blood. This chain joins TRBV20-1 and TRBJ2-2; 12 bases fit TRBD2. The clonotype comes from a woman older than 75 with COVID-19, enrolled during active disease. The DNA for the CDR3 is TGCAGTGCTAGTCCATCTAGCGGGAGGGAAAACACCGGGGAGCTGTTTTTT. Translating gives CSASPSSGRENTGELFF.